This entry lists 6 T cell receptor beta chains sequenced from one sample in a study of cytotoxic CD8 clonotypes in ibrutinib-treated CLL. Clones were read by immunoSEQ multiplex PCR, and TCRdb kept only the in-frame ones, dropping some. The top ten hold less than 20% of the sample, which has almost 250,000 clones, less than 75% seen once. The sequencing used PBMCs, collected after 24 months of ibrutinib treatment. These TCRs come from a human donor with chronic lymphocytic leukemia.

The chain recombines TRBV29-1 with TRBJ2-3, with D possibly TRBD2 on 6 matching bases. CDR1 is SQVTM, CDR2 ANQGSEA, per germline. The V end lost 5 bases, the J end lost 3 bases, and 21 bases lay between the germline ends. This CDR3 region has 16 residues. The CDR3 DNA follows: TGCAGCGTTATCGCACTCTGGGACTCCACGACAGATACGCAGTATTTT. Amino acids: CSVIALWDSTTDTQYF.

This chain links TRBV10-3 with TRBJ2-6, with D perhaps matching TRBD1 or TRBD2 (5 bases each). Per the germline V gene, CDR1 is ENHRY and CDR2 is SYGVKD. This CDR3 spans 15 amino acids. Trimming took off 10 bases at V and 0 bases at J, with 13 bases between the two ends. This chain's CDR3 is CANRGTYSGANVLTF. DNA for the CDR3: TGTGCCAACCGGGGCACATACTCTGGGGCCAACGTCCTGACTTTC.

This sequence joins TRBV15 and TRBJ2-7; TRBD1 is a possible D gene (7 bases). V was clipped by 6 bases and J by 4 bases, with 19 bases between them. CDR3 length: 15 residues. Germline values: CDR1 LNHNV, CDR2 YYDKDF (reference sequence). Here the CDR3 DNA reads TGTGCCACCAGGGAAGGAGGAGGGGGCGCGTACGAGCAGTACTTC. Protein sequence: CATREGGGGAYEQYF.

The chain has TRBV6-6 and TRBJ2-1; weak D call: TRBD2 (6 bases). Germline CDR1 is MNHNY and CDR2 is SVGAGI (reference sequence). V lost 8 bases and J lost 0, with 11 bases in between. This CDR3 comprises 14 residues. CDR3 in amino acids: CASVGLSSYNEQFF. The CDR3 nucleotides are TGTGCCAGCGTGGGACTTAGCTCCTACAATGAGCAGTTCTTC.

This chain links TRBV7-9 with TRBJ2-1; no definite D call. The CDR3 length is 14 residues. V was shortened by 5 bases and J by 7 bases, with 15 bases between the two germline ends. CDR1 and CDR2 from the germline V gene are SEHNR and FQNEAQ (reference sequence). CDR3 sequence: CASSQYLPGNEQFF. CDR3 nucleotides: TGTGCCAGCAGCCAGTATCTGCCCGGTAATGAGCAGTTCTTC.

This clone was seen a single time. J is TRBJ2-7 and V is TRBV13, with D perhaps matching TRBD1 (5 bases). The CDR3 runs 12 residues. Germline V lookup: CDR1 PRHDT, CDR2 FYEKMQ (reference sequence). Trimming left V 6 bases short and J 3 bases short, with 9 bases between. CDR3 region: CASRLQDYEQYF. CDR3 nucleotide sequence: TGTGCCAGCAGGCTACAGGACTACGAGCAGTACTTC.